The T cell receptor (beta chain) described here comes from a study of response to subunit inactivated influenza vaccine (dated by TCRdb to between 2017 and 2018). A note on the overall study: Deep quantitative profiling of the T cell receptor repertoire was used in the study to follow responses to a trivalent subunit inactivated influenza vaccine.

Receptor libraries were prepared by RT-PCR. TCRdb records Illumina HiSeq 2500 as the sequencer. The raw public data were reprocessed by TCRdb itself: fastp quality trimming at Q25, MiXCR clonotype calling, in-frame beta chains only. Every entry covers one CDR3 protein and lists the most common genes and DNA from its rows. Across this sample there are about 800,000 distinct CDR3 sequences, with approximately 21% seen only once. The ten top clones hold roughly 10% of the sample. The CDR3 runs 14 residues from the cysteine to the phenylalanine. CDR3 DNA is the only sequence kept; it has 42 bases, read in frame from the first base. Trimming leaves V shorter by 4 bases and J shorter by 3 bases, with the junction holding 6 bases beyond the gene matches. Based on the germline V gene, the CDR1 and CDR2 sequences are SGHRS and YFSETQ. On this clonotype: This receptor's antigen is unknown. No clone much larger than this one lies a single base away; base qualities are absent.

What the study reported, not specific to this receptor: The authors proposed that each seasonal influenza vaccination may bring in only a limited number of new T cells.

The sample consisted of PBMCs from blood, taken 5 to 6 days after vaccination. This sequence uses TRBV5-1 and TRBJ2-7, and TRBD2 matches 8 of the central bases. This receptor was identified in a man in his fifties or sixties who received an inactivated influenza vaccine. Donor details come from another sample of the same person, matched by shared clones. CDR3 region: CASSAAGDGYEQYF. The DNA is as follows: TGCGCCAGCAGCGCAGCGGGAGATGGCTACGAGCAGTACTTC.